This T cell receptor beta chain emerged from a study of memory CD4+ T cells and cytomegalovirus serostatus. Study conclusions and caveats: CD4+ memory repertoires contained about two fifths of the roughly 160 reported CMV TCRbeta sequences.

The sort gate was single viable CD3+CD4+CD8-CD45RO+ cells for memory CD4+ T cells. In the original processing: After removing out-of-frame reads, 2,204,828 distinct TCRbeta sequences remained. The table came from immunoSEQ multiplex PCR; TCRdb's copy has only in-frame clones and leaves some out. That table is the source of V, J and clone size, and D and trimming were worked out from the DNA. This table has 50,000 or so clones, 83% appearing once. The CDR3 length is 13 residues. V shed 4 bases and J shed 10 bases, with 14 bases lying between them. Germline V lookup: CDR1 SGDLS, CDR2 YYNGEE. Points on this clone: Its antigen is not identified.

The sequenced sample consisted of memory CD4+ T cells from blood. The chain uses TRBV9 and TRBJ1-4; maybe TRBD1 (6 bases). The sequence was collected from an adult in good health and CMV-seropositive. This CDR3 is CASSPGGGGKLFF. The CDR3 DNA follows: TGTGCCAGCAGCCCGGGAGGGGGAGGAAAACTGTTTTTT.